What follows is one TCR beta chain and its context. Losses at the gene ends were 6 bases for V and 1 base for J; bases not matched to a gene: 20. The CDR3 is 19 residues long. CDR1 MDHEN and CDR2 SYDVKM come from the germline V gene. Cells designated naive CD8 were CD45RO-negative and were positively selected for CCR7, with terminally differentiated effector memory CD45RA+ cells excluded. The data belong to a study of shared clonotypes between healthy human individuals. The repertoire was sequenced with immunoSEQ multiplex PCR; TCRdb's copy has only in-frame clones and lacks some. The sample carries millions of clones, around 93% recorded once.

Sequenced: naive CD8+ T cells from PBMCs. This clonotype was obtained from a man aged 18 to 29 in good health. Some clones in this sample may be carry-over from other donors' samples. The rearrangement links TRBV28 to TRBJ2-7; 8 nucleotides agree with TRBD2. The CDR3 coding sequence is TGTGCCAGCAGCCCCCTTAGACTAGCGCACATGCTTATATCCTACGAGCAGTACTTC. It encodes CASSPLRLAHMLISYEQYF.